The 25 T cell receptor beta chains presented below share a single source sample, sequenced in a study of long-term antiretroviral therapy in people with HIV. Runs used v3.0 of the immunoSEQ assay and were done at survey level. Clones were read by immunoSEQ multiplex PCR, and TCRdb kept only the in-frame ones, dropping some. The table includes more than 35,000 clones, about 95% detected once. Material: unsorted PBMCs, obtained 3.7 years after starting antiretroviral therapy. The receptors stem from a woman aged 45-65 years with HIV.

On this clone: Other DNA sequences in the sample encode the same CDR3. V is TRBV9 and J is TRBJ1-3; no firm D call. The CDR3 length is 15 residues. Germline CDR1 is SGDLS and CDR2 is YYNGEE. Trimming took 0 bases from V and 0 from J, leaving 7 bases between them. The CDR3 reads CASSVESSSGNTIYF. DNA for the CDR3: TGTGCCAGCAGCGTAGAGAGCAGCTCTGGAAACACCATATATTTT.

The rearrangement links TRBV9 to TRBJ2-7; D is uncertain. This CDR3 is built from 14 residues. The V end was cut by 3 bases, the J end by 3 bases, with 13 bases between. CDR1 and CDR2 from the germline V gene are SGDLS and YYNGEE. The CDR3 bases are TGTGCCAGCAGCGCCCGGTTTGAAAGCTACGAGCAGTACTTC. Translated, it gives CASSARFESYEQYF. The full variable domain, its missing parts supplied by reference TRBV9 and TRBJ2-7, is DSGVTQTPKHLITATGQRVTLRCSPRSGDLSVYWYQQSLDQGLQFLIQYYNGEERAKGNILERFSAQQFPDLHSELNLSSLELGDSALYFCASSARFESYEQYFGPGTRLTVT.

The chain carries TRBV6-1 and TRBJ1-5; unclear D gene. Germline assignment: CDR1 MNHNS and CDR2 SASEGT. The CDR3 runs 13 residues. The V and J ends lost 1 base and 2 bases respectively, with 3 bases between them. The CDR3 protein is CASSEEGNQPQHF. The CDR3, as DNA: TGTGCCAGCAGTGAAGAGGGCAATCAGCCCCAGCATTTT.

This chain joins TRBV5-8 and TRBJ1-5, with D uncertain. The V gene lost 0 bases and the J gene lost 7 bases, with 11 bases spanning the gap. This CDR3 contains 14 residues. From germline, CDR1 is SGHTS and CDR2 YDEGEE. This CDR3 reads CASSLVAARQPQHF. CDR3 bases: TGTGCCAGCAGCTTGGTGGCAGCCCGGCAGCCCCAGCATTTT.

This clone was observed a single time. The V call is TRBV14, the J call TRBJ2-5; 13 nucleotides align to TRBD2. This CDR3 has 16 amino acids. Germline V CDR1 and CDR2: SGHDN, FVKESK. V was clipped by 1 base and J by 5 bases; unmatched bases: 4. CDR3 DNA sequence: TGTGCCAGCAGCCAAGGACTAGCGGGGGGCCGGGAGACCCAGTACTTC. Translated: CASSQGLAGGRETQYF. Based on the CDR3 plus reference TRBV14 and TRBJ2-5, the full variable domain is EAGVTQFPSHSVIEKGQTVTLRCDPISGHDNLYWYRRVMGKEIKFLLHFVKESKQDESGMPNNRFLAERTGGTYSTLKVQPAELEDSGVYFCASSQGLAGGRETQYFGPGTRLLVL.

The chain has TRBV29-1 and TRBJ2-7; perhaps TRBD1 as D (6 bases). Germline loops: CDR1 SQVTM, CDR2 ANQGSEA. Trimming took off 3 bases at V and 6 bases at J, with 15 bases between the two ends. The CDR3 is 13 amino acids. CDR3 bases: TGCAGCGTTGACATGCACAGGGAAGGCGAGCAGTACTTC. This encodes CSVDMHREGEQYF.

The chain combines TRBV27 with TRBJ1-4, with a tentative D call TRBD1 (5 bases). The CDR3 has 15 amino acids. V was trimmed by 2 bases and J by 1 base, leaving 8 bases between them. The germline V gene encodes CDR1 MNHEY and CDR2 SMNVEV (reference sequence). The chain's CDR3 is CASSLRTKTNEKLFF. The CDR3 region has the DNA TGTGCCAGCAGTTTACGGACAAAAACTAATGAAAAACTGTTTTTT.

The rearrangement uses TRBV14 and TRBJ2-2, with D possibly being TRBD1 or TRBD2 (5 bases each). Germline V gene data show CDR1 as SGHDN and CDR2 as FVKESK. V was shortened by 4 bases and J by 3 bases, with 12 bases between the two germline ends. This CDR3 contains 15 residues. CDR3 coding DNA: TGTGCCAGCAGCCGGAAGTGGGGGTACACCGGGGAGCTGTTTTTT. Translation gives CASSRKWGYTGELFF.

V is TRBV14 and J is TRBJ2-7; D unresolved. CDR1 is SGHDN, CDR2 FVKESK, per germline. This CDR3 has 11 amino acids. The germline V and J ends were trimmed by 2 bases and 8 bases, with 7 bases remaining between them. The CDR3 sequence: CASSQFQQQYF. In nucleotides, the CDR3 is TGTGCCAGCAGCCAATTTCAGCAGCAGTACTTC.

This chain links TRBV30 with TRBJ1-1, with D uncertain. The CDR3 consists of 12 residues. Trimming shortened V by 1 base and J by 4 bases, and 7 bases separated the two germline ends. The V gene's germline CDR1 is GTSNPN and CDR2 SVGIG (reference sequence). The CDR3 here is CAWSDVSTEAFF. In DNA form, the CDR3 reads TGTGCCTGGAGTGACGTGAGCACTGAAGCTTTCTTT.

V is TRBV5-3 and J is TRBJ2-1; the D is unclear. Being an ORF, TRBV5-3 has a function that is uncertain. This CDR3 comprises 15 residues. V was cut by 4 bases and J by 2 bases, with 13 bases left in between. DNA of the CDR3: TGTGCCAGAAGCGGCCTGCGCGTAGCCTACAATGAGCAGTTCTTC. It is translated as CARSGLRVAYNEQFF.

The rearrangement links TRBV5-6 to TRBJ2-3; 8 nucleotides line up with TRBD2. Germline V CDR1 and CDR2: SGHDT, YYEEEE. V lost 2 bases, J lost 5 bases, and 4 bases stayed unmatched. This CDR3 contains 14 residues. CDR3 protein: CASSLERGLDTQYF. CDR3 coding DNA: TGTGCCAGCAGCTTAGAGCGGGGGTTAGATACGCAGTATTTT. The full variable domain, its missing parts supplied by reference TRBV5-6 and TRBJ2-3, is DAGVTQSPTHLIKTRGQQVTLRCSPKSGHDTVSWYQQALGQGPQFIFQYYEEEERQRGNFPDRFSGHQFPNYSSELNVNALLLGDSALYLCASSLERGLDTQYFGPGTRLTVL.

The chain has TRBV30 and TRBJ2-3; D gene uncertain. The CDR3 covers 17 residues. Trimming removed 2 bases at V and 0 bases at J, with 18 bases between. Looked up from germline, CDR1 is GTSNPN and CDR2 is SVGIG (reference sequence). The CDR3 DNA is TGTGCCTGGAGTCCTCCCCTCCTGTCGCGGAGCACAGATACGCAGTATTTT. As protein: CAWSPPLLSRSTDTQYF.

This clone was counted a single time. The CDR3 here is CASSLRGQGDGGYTF. The CDR3, as DNA: TGTGCCAGCAGCTTACGGGGACAGGGAGACGGTGGCTACACCTTC. The chain couples TRBV7-2 to TRBJ1-2; TRBD1 aligns across 9 bases. Germline trimming cut 2 bases from V and 7 bases from J; bases unmatched to any gene: 8. The CDR3 sequence is 15 residues long. The germline gives CDR1 SGHTA, CDR2 FQGNSA.

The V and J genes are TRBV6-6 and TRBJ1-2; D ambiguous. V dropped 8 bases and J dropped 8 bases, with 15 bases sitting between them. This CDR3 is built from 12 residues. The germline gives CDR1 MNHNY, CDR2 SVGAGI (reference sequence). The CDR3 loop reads CASGSWYGGYTF. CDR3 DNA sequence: TGTGCCAGCGGATCATGGTATGGAGGCTACACCTTC.

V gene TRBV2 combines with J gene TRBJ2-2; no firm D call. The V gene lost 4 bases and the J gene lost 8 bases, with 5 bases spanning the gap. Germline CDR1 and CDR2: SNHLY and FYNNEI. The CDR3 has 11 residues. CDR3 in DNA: TGTGCCAGCAGTGTAGGTGGGGAGCTGTTTTTT. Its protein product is CASSVGGELFF.

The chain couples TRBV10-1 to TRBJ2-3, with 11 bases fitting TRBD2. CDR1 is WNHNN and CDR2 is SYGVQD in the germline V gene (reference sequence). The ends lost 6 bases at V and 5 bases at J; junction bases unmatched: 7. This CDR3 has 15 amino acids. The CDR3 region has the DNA TGCGCCAGCAGCGTCGGGACTAGCGGTGGAGATACGCAGTATTTT. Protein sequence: CASSVGTSGGDTQYF.

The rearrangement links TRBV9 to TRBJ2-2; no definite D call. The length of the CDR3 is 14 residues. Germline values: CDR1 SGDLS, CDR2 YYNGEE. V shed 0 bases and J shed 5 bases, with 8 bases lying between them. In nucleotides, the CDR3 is TGTGCCAGCAGCGTAGGCCCCAGGACCGGGGAGCTGTTTTTT. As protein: CASSVGPRTGELFF. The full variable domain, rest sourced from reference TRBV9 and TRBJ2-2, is DSGVTQTPKHLITATGQRVTLRCSPRSGDLSVYWYQQSLDQGLQFLIQYYNGEERAKGNILERFSAQQFPDLHSELNLSSLELGDSALYFCASSVGPRTGELFFGEGSRLTVL.

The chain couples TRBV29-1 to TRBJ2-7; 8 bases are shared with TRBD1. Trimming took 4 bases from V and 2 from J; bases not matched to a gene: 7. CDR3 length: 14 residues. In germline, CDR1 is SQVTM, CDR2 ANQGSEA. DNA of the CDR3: TGCAGCGTTGTCCGGACAGGGACCCCCTACGAGCAGTACTTC. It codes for CSVVRTGTPYEQYF.

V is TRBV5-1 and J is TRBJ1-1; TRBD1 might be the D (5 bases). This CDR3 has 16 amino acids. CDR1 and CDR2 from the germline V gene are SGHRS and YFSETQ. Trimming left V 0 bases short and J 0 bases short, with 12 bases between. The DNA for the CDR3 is TGCGCCAGCAGCTTGGGGCAGGGCTTGGTGAACACTGAAGCTTTCTTT. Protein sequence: CASSLGQGLVNTEAFF.

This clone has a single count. The CDR3 sequence: CASSIVSGENNEQFF. The CDR3 coding sequence is TGTGCCAGTAGTATAGTTAGCGGGGAGAACAATGAGCAGTTCTTC. The chain links TRBV19 to TRBJ2-1; 8 bases fit TRBD2. This CDR3 spans 15 amino acids. J gave up 5 bases and V 1 base, and 4 bases lay outside the gene matches. The V gene's germline CDR1 is LNHDA and CDR2 SQIVND (reference sequence).

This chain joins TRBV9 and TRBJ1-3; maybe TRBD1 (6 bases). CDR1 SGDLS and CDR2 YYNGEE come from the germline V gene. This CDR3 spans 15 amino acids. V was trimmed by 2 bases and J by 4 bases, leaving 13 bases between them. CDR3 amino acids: CASSVDQGPGNTIYF. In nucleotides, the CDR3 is TGTGCCAGCAGCGTTGACCAGGGGCCAGGAAACACCATATATTTT.

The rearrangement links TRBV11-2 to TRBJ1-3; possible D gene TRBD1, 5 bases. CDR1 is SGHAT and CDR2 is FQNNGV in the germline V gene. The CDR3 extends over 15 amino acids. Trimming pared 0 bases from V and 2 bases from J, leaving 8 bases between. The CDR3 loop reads CASSLDGGTGNTIYF. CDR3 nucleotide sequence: TGTGCCAGCAGCTTAGACGGGGGGACTGGAAACACCATATATTTT. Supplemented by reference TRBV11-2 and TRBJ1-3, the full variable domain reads EAGVAQSPRYKIIEKRQSVAFWCNPISGHATLYWYQQILGQGPKLLIQFQNNGVVDDSQLPKDRFSAERLKGVDSTLKIQPAKLEDSAVYLCASSLDGGTGNTIYFGEGSWLTVV.

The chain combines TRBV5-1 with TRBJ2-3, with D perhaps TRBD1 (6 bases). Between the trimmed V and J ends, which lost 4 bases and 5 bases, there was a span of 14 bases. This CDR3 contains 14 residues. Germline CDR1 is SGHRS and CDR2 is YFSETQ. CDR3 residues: CASSPSTGRDTQYF. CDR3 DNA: TGCGCCAGCAGCCCCTCGACAGGTAGAGATACGCAGTATTTT.

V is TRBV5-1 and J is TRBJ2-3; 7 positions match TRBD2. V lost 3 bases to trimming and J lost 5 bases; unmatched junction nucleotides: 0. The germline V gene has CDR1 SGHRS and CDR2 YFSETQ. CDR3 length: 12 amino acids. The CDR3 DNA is TGCGCCAGCAGCTCGGGGGGAGATACGCAGTATTTT. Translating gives CASSSGGDTQYF.